A single T cell receptor beta chain is shown here with its context. Its target antigen remains unknown. No base quality information exists; no much larger clone differs at one position. Taken from cysteine to phenylalanine, the CDR3 has 14 residues. The read is trimmed to its CDR3 DNA, 42 bases read in frame from base 1. This sample is drawn from a study of cytomegalovirus exposure and HLA in healthy donors (dated by TCRdb to between 2016 and 2019). For the wider study: An earlier analysis of some 500 of the donors reported more than 250 Gb of sequence data and roughly 110 million unique TCR beta sequences from about 200 million T cells. Besides the first cohort of hundreds of subjects, a separate validation cohort made up of about 120 different subjects was used. Typing coverage differed by locus: A, B, C, DRB1 and DQB1 were typed in about 620-630 donors, DQA1 in about 500, DPA1 in nearly 610, and DPB1 in roughly 450. Class I and class II HLA loci were covered by the typing at four-digit resolution. The study combined high-throughput TCR immunosequencing, statistical association of individual TCRs with disease status, and machine learning to predict cytomegalovirus infection status. Among around 400 genotyped donors of the cohort, an average of roughly 240,000 unique TCR beta nucleotide sequences were sequenced per donor, about a sixth of them non-productive. The genetic ancestry cluster associated with self-reported Caucasian donors included around 76% of the roughly 400 genotyped donors. In the later analysis, no new phenotypic data were used to find candidate immune exposures; instead, reliance was placed on TCR beta sequences and their occurrence across donors. To study patterns of TCR occurrence, a later analysis re-analyzed previously published TCR beta repertoires from several hundred donors and added high-resolution HLA genotyping. An early release that covered fewer than 750 HLA-typed donors contained 250 to 350 gigabases of sequencing data and around 85 million unique TCR sequences. Donor age, sex, ethnicity and CMV serostatus were compiled together with the repertoire data. All discovery cohort repertoires had been generated using a single sequencing platform. A later genetic analysis used genome-wide SNP genotypes for 398 of the 666 donors, treating that subset as a discovery cohort. The study profiled the T cell repertoires of under 850 subjects by immunosequencing and related them to cytomegalovirus serostatus. Four or five DR-DQ haplotypes were handled as single units for association and clustering because linkage in the cohort was strong. In an earlier analysis of roughly 580 of the donors, high-throughput TCR beta sequencing was used to judge whether each TCR beta V gene segment behaved as functional or pseudogenic. The study aimed to test whether cataloging public T cell receptors could reveal signatures of past pathogen exposure.

The cohort consisted of 600 or so healthy bone marrow donors. At the time of sampling, all cohort members were nominally healthy, though unrecorded immune exposures were likely present. The donor was CMV seropositive and was included in the group of 270 or so seropositive cohort members. A peripheral blood sample was provided by each donor, and peripheral blood mononuclear cells were used for TCR beta sequencing. The Qiagen DNeasy Blood Extraction Kit was used to extract genomic DNA from the blood cell samples. Library preparation was by the immunoSEQ multiplex PCR assay. A mixture of 60 forward primers for TCR Vbeta segments and 13 reverse primers for TCR Jbeta segments was used in the multiplex PCR. A multiplex PCR assay on genomic DNA amplified the CDR3 region of rearranged TCR beta genes. On the Illumina HiSeq System, the amplified TCR beta libraries were sequenced as 87-base-pair reads. Under the source paper's analysis protocol: Across the 670 or so repertoires, a later analysis counted 80 million or so unique TCR beta chains, around 10 million of which were shared by at least two donors. To remove PCR and sequencing errors, raw reads were error-corrected and collapsed into unique sequences using a nearest-neighbor algorithm that merged closely related sequences. CDR3 sequences were aligned to IMGT reference sequences to assign V, D and J gene segments. Each retained sequence needed at least a six-nucleotide match to both a V gene segment and a J gene segment. Rearrangements were classified as productive when the CDR3 lacked stop codons and remained in frame with V and J, and all other rearrangements were classified as non-productive. Following IMGT convention, CDR3 was defined as the stretch from the second conserved V-encoded cysteine up to the conserved J-encoded phenylalanine. The earlier analysis of about 570 of the donors excluded any sequence lacking an unambiguous match to a single V gene segment. In an earlier analysis of more than 500 of the donors, a V segment was called functional when productive rearrangements were above 56.7%, and segregating when the standard deviation between donors exceeded 5%. To diagnose cytomegalovirus status from the catalog of TCR beta chain sequences, a statistical classification framework was built. V and J gene assignment, in a later analysis, came from comparing TCR nucleotide sequences with IMGT/GENE-DB human TR gene sequences. Using the TCRdist pipeline, a later analysis assigned CDR3 sequences along with most-parsimonious VDJ recombination scenarios. In a later analysis, each TCR beta chain was defined by its CDR3 amino acid sequence together with its V-gene family, and reads lacking a unique V-gene family were excluded. In a later analysis, a few hundred highly shared, low-generation-probability nucleotide sequences were removed to address suspected cross-contamination and a sequencing artifact. A later analysis calculated a clonal expansion index for each public chain from normalized within-repertoire ranks of inferred template counts. A later analysis computed generation probabilities with a VDJ recombination model fitted to out-of-frame rearrangements, and checked the results against IGoR. A later analysis scored TCR-TCR, TCR-HLA and TCR-CMV co-occurrence with hypergeometric tests, applying a repertoire-size bias correction to TCR pairs. A later analysis estimated false discovery rates by permuting HLA or CMV assignments 20 times. In a later analysis, co-occurring TCRs were grouped using DBSCAN, and TCRdist sequence similarity was added for clustering within HLA-allele-positive subsets. Co-occurrence clustering excluded repertoires with fewer than 30,000 or more than 120,000 public chains, plus five with anomalous nucleotide sharing. The immuneACCESS repertoire file appears here via TCRdb, limited to in-frame rearrangements. These files lack a portion of the clones; in checked studies, under half of the deficit traces to unresolved V genes, and the cause of the others is not known. V and J calls and clone size are given by that table; D and trimming were obtained from the DNA. The sample has 150,000 to 200,000 clones on record, approximately 77% of them singletons. Jointly, the top ten make up roughly 7.3% of the sample.

What the study reported, not specific to this receptor: The 87-base-pair reads could not distinguish some IMGT-functional V segments, including TRBV6-2 and TRBV6-3, so those segments were excluded. Several of the top co-occurrence clusters appeared to be linked to parvovirus B19, influenza, CMV and Epstein-Barr virus, according to a later analysis. A cluster of highly shared sequence variants was judged likely to be a technical artifact of the sequencing pipeline. A total of 164 TCR beta chains were listed by the study as associated with cytomegalovirus. When HLA alleles, especially DR and DQ, strongly co-occurred, attributing TCR associations to individual alleles was difficult. A further reported finding was that TCR beta sequences accurately predicted the HLA-A and HLA-B alleles for most subjects in the first cohort. Correlated functional status among segregating V segments might reflect linkage disequilibrium, but an unknown experimental factor could not be ruled out. In a later analysis, HLA-associated TCR beta chains were found to be more clonally expanded and to have lower generation probabilities than equally common non-associated chains. In a later analysis, the rate of TCR association differed among HLA loci, with DRB1 alleles having the most associated TCRs and HLA-C alleles having the fewest. In both the original and validation cohorts, the classifier was reported to diagnose cytomegalovirus status with high specificity and sensitivity. This cohort had only TCR beta chains sequenced, and the lack of alpha or paired-chain data limited which features could be detected. A later analysis found that most CMV-associated TCR beta chains appeared HLA-restricted, with HLA associations seemingly driven largely by CMV exposure. Because HLA typing was missing for some donors at each locus, association tests included only the typed subset. V-gene and J-gene trimming of TCR beta chains was associated with a missense DCLRE1C variant in a later genetic analysis, and the association was replicated in an independent cohort. In vitro tests confirmed that a few of the cytomegalovirus-associated TCR beta chains recognize cytomegalovirus antigens. The authors suggested that the approach could potentially be generalized to other disease states and immunological phenotypes. Specific HLA alleles were associated with 16,951 TCR beta sequences at a false discovery rate of 0.05 in a later analysis. An earlier analysis of approximately 590 of the donors showed that most TCR beta V segments appeared in productive rearrangements either about 87% or about 30% of the time, which broadly matched IMGT annotations. The presence/absence analyses assumed that sequencing depth was roughly uniform across donors, and that assumption may not be true. Most TCR sequences were seen in very few donors, while some public TCRs were found in many individuals. CMV serostatus was the only immune exposure information available for the cohort. In a later genetic analysis, fewer N-insertions in productive TCRs were reported among donors in an Asian-associated ancestry cluster than the approximately 670-donor mean. Because counts were too low, about 15 rarely observed V segments, including chromosome 9 orphons, were left out of the earlier analysis of several hundred of the donors.

The sequence was collected from a male donor in good health and CMV-seropositive. The specimen was PBMCs. The chain employs TRBV1 and TRBJ1-4; TRBD1 is taken as the D call from the table, unchecked against the DNA. TRBV1 is listed as a pseudogene. CDR3 loop: CTSSQSDSREKLFF. The bases are TGCACCAGCAGCCAATCGGACAGTCGGGAAAAACTGTTTTTT.